A single T cell receptor (beta chain) is shown here with its context. Antigen unknown. This sample was included in a study of siplizumab effects on memory and regulatory T cells. Study-level results: The authors could not assign a naive or memory phenotype to roughly 75-97% of proliferating CD4+ or CD8+ clones. Assignment to unstimulated subsets succeeded for only a minor fraction of the alloreactive clones. For siplizumab cultures, the suppressive function of their proliferating Tregs was not confirmed. The diversity of naive T cells seemed greater than that of memory cells, and their alloresponse contribution seemed major.

Sequenced by immunoSEQ multiplex PCR; TCRdb stores in-frame clones only, minus some. The sample records about 98,000 clones, 90% to 95% being singletons. The CDR3 runs to 16 residues. Trimming took 2 bases from V and 5 from J, leaving 16 bases between them. Germline CDR1 is SGHDT and CDR2 is YYEEEE. This sequence joins TRBV5-6 and TRBJ2-2; D might be TRBD1 or TRBD2, each matching 5 bases. The sample taken for sequencing was CD4+ T cells sorted from blood. The source is a human donor in good health. DNA of the CDR3: TGTGCCAGCAGCTTCATCCCGGGGCGAGGTACCGGGGAGCTGTTTTTT. Protein: CASSFIPGRGTGELFF.